The subject of this entry is one T cell receptor beta chain. The antigen remains unidentified. The data belong to a study of cytomegalovirus exposure and HLA in healthy donors. Study-wide results and limits: In vitro experiments confirmed that a few CMV-associated chains were specific for CMV antigens.

The PCR used 60 Vbeta and 13 Jbeta primers. Some clones are missing from TCRdb's copy, which holds only in-frame ones; the method was immunoSEQ multiplex PCR. The table lists about 140,000 clones, more than 70% of them singletons. This receptor was identified in a male donor in good health and CMV-seropositive. Sequencing used PBMCs.

The CDR3 loop is CASRSTGTEISYEQYF. CDR3 coding DNA: TGTGCCAGCAGGTCAACCGGGACAGAGATCTCCTACGAGCAGTACTTC. The rearrangement links TRBV25-1 to TRBJ2-7, with TRBD1 matching over 7 bases. The CDR3 length is 16 residues. The germline CDR1 and CDR2 sequences are MGHDK and SYGVNS. Unmatched junction bases numbered 11, after V lost 6 bases and J lost 0 bases.